One and the same sample provided the 21 T cell receptor beta chains below, sequenced in a study of CD8+ T cells in alopecia areata (dated by TCRdb to the late 2010s). The library was made by the immunoSEQ multiplex PCR assay. For TCR sequencing, RNA was extracted from every sample and reverse transcribed into cDNA to serve as template. Imported from immuneACCESS, the table was reduced by TCRdb to in-frame sequences with V and J called. These copies leave out some clones; in studies compared against another copy, an unresolved V gene accounts for under half, and the cause of the remainder is not known. The sample contains roughly 120,000 clones, 58% of them found a single time. Almost 30% of the sample belongs to the ten largest clones. What this sample's time point label stands for: 4 weeks on oral tofacitinib. Sample treatment or condition, as interpreted from the label and publication: oral pan-JAK inhibitor, 5-10 mg twice daily.

The sequencing here drew on CD8+ T cells sorted from blood, taken at week 4, from a patient treated with tofacitinib. These receptors were collected from a human donor with alopecia areata.

The J gene is TRBJ2-6, the V gene TRBV15, with a weak D call TRBD2 (5 bases). Trimming pared 0 bases from V and 2 bases from J, leaving 5 bases between. Germline V gene lookup returns CDR1 LNHNV and CDR2 YYDKDF (reference sequence). The CDR3 runs 15 residues. CDR3 nucleotides: TGTGCCACCAGCAGAGAGCGGGCTGGGGCCAACGTCCTGACTTTC. Protein product: CATSRERAGANVLTF.

V usage is TRBV7-9 and J usage is TRBJ2-3; D remains ambiguous. CDR3 length equals 13 residues. Trimming stripped 4 bases from V and 2 bases from J, with 7 bases between. Per the germline V gene, CDR1 is SEHNR and CDR2 is FQNEAQ (reference sequence). CDR3 sequence reads: CASSSSLTDTQYF. CDR3 DNA sequence: TGTGCCAGCAGCTCCTCGCTCACAGATACGCAGTATTTT.

The table lists this clone with a count of one. This chain joins TRBV10-3 and TRBJ1-4, with D maybe TRBD1 (5 bases). The CDR3 runs 18 residues. The V end was cut by 0 bases, the J end by 0 bases, with 14 bases between. The V gene's germline CDR1 is ENHRY and CDR2 SYGVKD. CDR3 in amino acids: CAISESTLRGATNEKLFF. The CDR3 DNA reads TGTGCCATCAGTGAGTCGACTCTGAGGGGCGCAACTAATGAAAAACTGTTTTTT.

The rearrangement uses TRBV18 and TRBJ2-5; 7 bases agree with TRBD2. J lost 4 bases, V lost 3 bases, and 11 bases had no gene match. Looked up from germline, CDR1 is KGHSH and CDR2 is LQKENI. The CDR3 covers 16 residues. The CDR3 nucleotides read TGTGCCAGCTCACCCCGAGGCGGGGGAGAAGGAGAGACCCAGTACTTC. It is translated as CASSPRGGGEGETQYF.

The rearrangement links TRBV4-3 to TRBJ1-2; 7 bases are a match to TRBD1. The CDR3 extends over 15 amino acids. V was pared by 3 bases and J by 3 bases, with 7 bases of the junction left unmatched. The germline V gene has CDR1 LGHNA and CDR2 YSLEER. The CDR3 loop is CASSHVPGTDYGYTF. Here the CDR3 DNA reads TGCGCCAGCAGCCACGTACCCGGGACAGACTATGGCTACACCTTC.

This clone was seen a few times. V is TRBV29-1 and J is TRBJ2-5; TRBD1 or TRBD2 may be the D gene (5 bases each). Germline CDR1 and CDR2: SQVTM and ANQGSEA. Trimming cost V 6 bases and J 3 bases, with 20 bases left between them. There are 15 residues in the CDR3. CDR3 in amino acids: CSVEGLITGEETQYF. The CDR3 DNA reads as TGCAGCGTCGAGGGGCTGATTACAGGAGAAGAGACCCAGTACTTC.

The chain has TRBV29-1 and TRBJ2-7; TRBD1 might be the D (5 bases). V shed 7 bases and J shed 2 bases, with 15 bases lying between them. Germline V CDR1 and CDR2: SQVTM, ANQGSEA. The CDR3 contains 13 residues. The CDR3 coding sequence is TGCAGCGCGGCACACAGGTTCCCCTACGAGCAGTACTTC. The encoded protein is CSAAHRFPYEQYF.

V is TRBV9 and J is TRBJ2-7; tentative D call: TRBD2 (6 bases). Germline CDR1 and CDR2: SGDLS and YYNGEE. The length of the CDR3 is 16 residues. Trimming cost V 0 bases and J 4 bases, with 17 bases left between them. The CDR3 here is CASSVDPTSEGYEQYF. CDR3 nucleotide sequence: TGTGCCAGCAGCGTAGACCCTACATCGGAGGGGTACGAGCAGTACTTC.

This chain joins TRBV7-2 and TRBJ2-7; D is possibly TRBD1 (6 bases). Germline CDR1 reads SGHTA; CDR2 reads FQGNSA. The CDR3 consists of 14 residues. V shed 3 bases and J shed 2 bases, with 11 bases lying between them. CDR3 nucleotide sequence: TGTGCCAGCAGCTTTCCCGACAGGCCCTACGAGCAGTACTTC. Its translation is CASSFPDRPYEQYF.

The J gene is TRBJ2-5, the V gene TRBV27; D unclear. This CDR3 has 11 residues. From germline, CDR1 is MNHEY and CDR2 SMNVEV (reference sequence). V gave up 3 bases and J gave up 3 bases, with 2 bases separating them. CDR3 in DNA: TGTGCCAGCAGTTTGGAAGAGACCCAGTACTTC. Translating gives CASSLEETQYF.

The chain joins TRBV19 to TRBJ2-7; 7 nucleotides align to TRBD2. CDR3 length: 13 amino acids. Germline assignment: CDR1 LNHDA and CDR2 SQIVND (reference sequence). J was trimmed by 5 bases and V by 0 bases; bases with no gene match: 1. The CDR3 DNA sequence: TGTGCCAGTAGTATAGAGGGGGGGGACGAGCAGTACTTC. It codes for CASSIEGGDEQYF.

The chain recombines TRBV6-1 with TRBJ2-1; the match to TRBD2 covers 8 bases. The V gene end was trimmed by 5 bases and the J gene end by 3 bases; junction bases not matched to a gene: 6. This CDR3 has 15 residues. Germline loops: CDR1 MNHNS, CDR2 SASEGT. The CDR3 region has the DNA TGTGCCAGCAGTTTTGGTAGCGGGGTCTACAATGAGCAGTTCTTC. Translated, it gives CASSFGSGVYNEQFF.

The chain has TRBV5-6 and TRBJ1-1; D is possibly TRBD1 (6 bases). The CDR3 consists of 14 residues. Germline CDR1 SGHDT, CDR2 YYEEEE. V was trimmed by 4 bases and J by 0 bases, leaving 10 bases between them. The CDR3 nucleotides read TGTGCCAGCAGCCTCGGACAGATGAACACTGAAGCTTTCTTT. Translating gives CASSLGQMNTEAFF.

The rearrangement links TRBV5-4 to TRBJ1-1; 9 nucleotides align to TRBD1. Germline V lookup: CDR1 SGHNT, CDR2 YYREEE (reference sequence). Unmatched junction bases numbered 5, after V lost 4 bases and J lost 4 bases. This CDR3 is 14 amino acids long. DNA of the CDR3: TGTGCCAGCAGCCGGGACAGGGTGGCCACTGAAGCTTTCTTT. It is translated as CASSRDRVATEAFF.

This chain links TRBV7-9 with TRBJ2-5, with a possible D match to TRBD1 (6 bases). Germline CDR1 is SEHNR and CDR2 is FQNEAQ (reference sequence). The V gene lost 6 bases and the J gene lost 5 bases, with 13 bases spanning the gap. This CDR3 region has 13 residues. The CDR3 protein is CASSWGHVETQYF. DNA for the CDR3: TGTGCCAGCAGTTGGGGACATGTGGAGACCCAGTACTTC.

The rearrangement links TRBV2 to TRBJ2-4; no clear D. Germline V CDR1 and CDR2: SNHLY, FYNNEI. The length of the CDR3 is 12 residues. Deletions cut 7 bases from V and 7 bases from J, with 11 bases between. In DNA form, the CDR3 reads TGTGCCAGCACGGATCTAGGGAACATTCAGTACTTC. The encoded protein is CASTDLGNIQYF.

V and J are TRBV4-1 and TRBJ2-1; D is possibly TRBD2 (8 bases). CDR3 length equals 16 residues. The V gene lost 4 bases and the J gene lost 7 bases, with 20 bases spanning the gap. Germline loops: CDR1 MGHRA, CDR2 YSYEKL. CDR3 sequence: CASSPGLAGGKNEQFF. CDR3 bases: TGCGCCAGCAGCCCCGGACTAGCAGGGGGGAAAAATGAGCAGTTCTTC.

This sequence joins TRBV5-1 and TRBJ2-1, with D perhaps TRBD1 (6 bases). In germline, CDR1 is SGHRS, CDR2 YFSETQ. V gave up 4 bases and J gave up 0 bases, with 8 bases separating them. The CDR3 loop spans 14 amino acids. CDR3 in DNA: TGCGCCAGCAGCCCGGACAGCTCCTACAATGAGCAGTTCTTC. Residues: CASSPDSSYNEQFF.

In its sample, this clone was seen a few times. This chain uses TRBV7-4 with TRBJ2-6; D is ambiguous. The CDR3 extends over 12 amino acids. Germline V gives CDR1 SGHVT, CDR2 SQSDAQ. The CDR3 sequence: CAQRAGANVLTF. The CDR3 nucleotides are TGTGCACAAAGGGCTGGGGCCAACGTCCTGACTTTC.

The V gene is TRBV29-1, the J gene TRBJ2-7, with D possibly matching TRBD1 (6 bases). V lost 5 bases and J lost 1, with 12 bases in between. Germline assignment: CDR1 SQVTM and CDR2 ANQGSEA. The CDR3 is 13 amino acids. The CDR3 spells CSVMRQESYEQYF. The CDR3 nucleotides are TGCAGCGTTATGCGACAGGAATCCTACGAGCAGTACTTC.

The CDR3 protein is CASSLRQSNYGYTF. The CDR3 bases are TGCGCCAGCAGCTTGCGGCAGTCTAACTATGGCTACACCTTC. The chain carries TRBV5-1 and TRBJ1-2; D not resolved. Germline CDR1 and CDR2: SGHRS and YFSETQ. This CDR3 has 14 residues. V was clipped by 1 base and J by 0 bases, with 7 bases between them.